This TCR beta chain appears in the sequencing data of a study of cytomegalovirus exposure and HLA in healthy donors (dated by TCRdb to 2016 to 2017). For context, the study as a whole: According to an earlier analysis of a few hundred of the donors, about 179 million T cells yielded 120 million or so unique TCR beta sequences and approximately 300 Gb of sequence data. Around 320 gigabases of sequencing data and around 87 million unique TCR sequences were included in an early release covering about 700 HLA-typed donors. Among the roughly 430 genotyped donors, around 81% belonged to the genetic ancestry cluster associated with self-reported Caucasian donors. The study aimed to test whether cataloging public T cell receptors could reveal signatures of past pathogen exposure. The T cell repertoires of 670 or so subjects were profiled by immunosequencing and related to cytomegalovirus serostatus. In addition to the first cohort of roughly 700 subjects, a separate validation cohort of approximately 130 different subjects was used. The study combined high-throughput TCR immunosequencing, statistical association of individual TCRs with disease status, and machine learning to predict cytomegalovirus infection status. A later analysis re-examined previously published TCR beta repertoires from around 670 donors and added high-resolution HLA genotyping to investigate patterns of TCR occurrence. The later analysis used no new phenotypic data to find candidate immune exposures, relying instead on TCR beta sequences and their occurrence across donors. An earlier analysis of a few hundred of the donors applied high-throughput TCR beta sequencing to assess whether each TCR beta V gene segment acted as functional or pseudogenic. Donor age, sex, ethnicity and CMV serostatus were compiled together with the repertoire data. A later genetic analysis took genome-wide SNP genotypes for 398 of the 666 donors and used that subset as a discovery cohort. Every repertoire in the discovery cohort had been generated on one and the same sequencing platform. Both class I and class II loci were covered by HLA typing, at four-digit resolution. Typing coverage differed by locus: A, B, C, DRB1 and DQB1 were typed in about 629-640 donors, DQA1 in approximately 520, DPA1 in some 600, and DPB1 in just under 480. Five DR-DQ haplotypes were handled as single units for association and clustering, since linkage in the cohort was strong. Across some 400 genotyped donors of the cohort, an average of roughly 250,000 unique TCR beta nucleotide sequences per donor were sequenced, and roughly 20% of those sequences were non-productive. Findings and caveats that apply to the study as a whole: In a later analysis, several top co-occurrence clusters were reported to appear linked to parvovirus B19, influenza, CMV and Epstein-Barr virus. It was suggested by the authors that the approach could potentially be generalized to other disease states and immunological phenotypes. The classifier was reported to diagnose cytomegalovirus status with high specificity and sensitivity in both the original and validation cohorts. Sequencing depth was assumed to be roughly uniform across donors in the presence/absence analyses, though that assumption may not hold. According to a later genetic analysis, donors in an Asian-associated ancestry cluster had fewer N-insertions in productive TCRs than the roughly 670-donor mean. A further reported finding was that TCR beta sequences accurately predicted the HLA-A and HLA-B alleles for most subjects in the first cohort. A later analysis found that HLA-associated TCR beta chains were more clonally expanded and had lower generation probabilities than equally common non-associated chains. Only TCR beta chains were sequenced in this cohort, and the absence of alpha or paired-chain data limited detectable features. While some public TCRs were present in many individuals, most TCR sequences turned up only very rarely across donors. According to a later analysis, most CMV-associated TCR beta chains appeared to be HLA-restricted, and the HLA associations seemed to be driven largely by CMV exposure. Some IMGT-functional V segments, including TRBV6-2 and TRBV6-3, could not be told apart with the 87-base-pair reads, so those segments were excluded. Because some donors lacked HLA typing at each locus, the association tests relied only on the typed subset. Three of the identified cytomegalovirus-associated TCR beta chains were confirmed in vitro to be specific for cytomegalovirus antigens. The earlier analysis of 587 of the donors excluded some 16 rarely observed V segments, including chromosome 9 orphons, because counts were too low. In a later analysis, the rate of TCR association differed among HLA loci, with DRB1 alleles having the most associated TCRs and HLA-C alleles having the fewest. For the cohort, immune exposure information was limited to CMV serostatus. Correlated functional status among segregating V segments might be attributable to linkage disequilibrium, but an unknown experimental factor could not be ruled out. A later analysis associated 15,000 or so TCR beta sequences with specific HLA alleles at a false discovery rate of 0.05. In an earlier analysis of some 550 of the donors, most TCR beta V segments were observed in productive rearrangements about 90% or about 30% of the time, broadly matching IMGT annotations. In a later genetic analysis, a missense DCLRE1C variant was associated with V-gene and J-gene trimming of TCR beta chains, and the association was replicated in an independent cohort. The study listed 170 or so TCR beta chains as associated with cytomegalovirus. When HLA alleles, especially DR and DQ, strongly co-occurred, attributing TCR associations to individual alleles was difficult. A group of highly shared sequence variants was considered likely to be a technical artifact of the sequencing pipeline.

The method behind the library was the immunoSEQ multiplex PCR assay. A mixture of 60 forward primers for TCR Vbeta segments and 13 reverse primers for TCR Jbeta segments was used in the multiplex PCR. A multiplex PCR assay on genomic DNA amplified the CDR3 region of rearranged TCR beta genes. On the Illumina HiSeq System, the amplified TCR beta libraries were sequenced as 87-base-pair reads. Per the source publication's procedure: Across the roughly 670 repertoires, a later analysis counted 60 million to 90 million unique TCR beta chains, roughly 11 million of which were shared by at least two donors. Raw reads were error-corrected and collapsed into unique sequences by a nearest-neighbor algorithm in which closely related sequences were merged to remove PCR and sequencing errors. V, D and J gene segments were assigned by aligning CDR3 sequences to IMGT reference sequences. For a sequence to be retained, a match of at least six nucleotides was required to both a V gene segment and a J gene segment. A rearrangement was called productive if the CDR3 had no stop codons and remained in frame with V and J, and every other rearrangement was called non-productive. Following IMGT convention, CDR3 was defined as the stretch from the second conserved V-encoded cysteine to the conserved J-encoded phenylalanine. Sequences without an unambiguous match to a single V gene segment were excluded from the earlier analysis of about 600 of the donors. In an earlier analysis of approximately 550 of the donors, V segments were called functional above 56.7% productive rearrangements and were called segregating when the between-donor standard deviation exceeded 5%. To diagnose cytomegalovirus status from the catalog of TCR beta chain sequences, a statistical classification framework was built. In a later analysis, V and J genes were assigned by comparing TCR nucleotide sequences against IMGT/GENE-DB human TR gene sequences. The TCRdist pipeline was used in a later analysis to assign CDR3 sequences and most-parsimonious VDJ recombination scenarios. In a later analysis, each TCR beta chain was defined by its CDR3 amino acid sequence together with its V-gene family, and reads without a unique V-gene family were excluded. As a way to deal with suspected cross-contamination and a sequencing artifact, a later analysis dropped over 550 nucleotide sequences that were highly shared and had low generation probability. In a later analysis, a clonal expansion index for each public chain was calculated from normalized within-repertoire ranks of inferred template counts. In a later analysis, generation probabilities were computed with a VDJ recombination model fitted to out-of-frame rearrangements, and the resulting probabilities were checked against IGoR. A later analysis scored TCR-TCR, TCR-HLA and TCR-CMV co-occurrence with hypergeometric tests, applying a repertoire-size bias correction to TCR pairs. In a later analysis, false discovery rates were estimated by permuting HLA or CMV assignments 20 times. In a later analysis, co-occurring TCRs were grouped using DBSCAN, with TCRdist sequence similarity added in when clustering inside HLA-allele-positive subsets. For co-occurrence clustering, repertoires with fewer than 30,000 or more than 120,000 public chains were excluded, along with roughly 5 repertoires with anomalous nucleotide sharing. The table was pulled from immuneACCESS by TCRdb, which kept in-frame rearrangements only. Such tables lose some clones; where checked, under half of the loss comes from unresolved V genes, and the rest has no known cause. Clone size and V and J calls were adopted from that table, with D and trimming inferred from the DNA. The sample table records around 140,000 clones; more than 60% of these occur just once. The top ten clonotypes cover approximately 1.6% of the sample.

The cohort was made up of roughly 670 healthy bone marrow donors. At the time of sampling, every cohort member was nominally healthy, though immune exposures that went unrecorded were likely present. The donor tested CMV seronegative, placing the donor among the 350 or so seronegative members of the cohort. A peripheral blood sample was collected from each donor, and TCR beta sequencing was performed on peripheral blood mononuclear cells. Genomic DNA was extracted from the blood cell samples with the Qiagen DNeasy Blood Extraction Kit. In regard to this clone: The antigen it binds to is not known. No much larger clone is present one base from it, and per-base qualities are unavailable.

V ends up 3 bases short and J 4 bases short, with an unmatched junction base count of 10. CDR1 is given as SEHNR and CDR2 as FQNEAQ, both from the germline V gene (reference sequence). Measured from the cysteine to the phenylalanine, the CDR3 is 16 residues long. Only CDR3 DNA is held: 48 bases, read in frame from base 1. The sequence derives from a woman between 18 and 30 years old in good health and CMV-seronegative. Input material: PBMCs. The chain joins TRBV7-9 to TRBJ1-2, with 8 bases matching TRBD1. Read as DNA, the sequence is TGTGCCAGCAGCTTTACCGATGACAGGGGTGCCTATGGCTACACCTTC. Translation gives CASSFTDDRGAYGYTF.